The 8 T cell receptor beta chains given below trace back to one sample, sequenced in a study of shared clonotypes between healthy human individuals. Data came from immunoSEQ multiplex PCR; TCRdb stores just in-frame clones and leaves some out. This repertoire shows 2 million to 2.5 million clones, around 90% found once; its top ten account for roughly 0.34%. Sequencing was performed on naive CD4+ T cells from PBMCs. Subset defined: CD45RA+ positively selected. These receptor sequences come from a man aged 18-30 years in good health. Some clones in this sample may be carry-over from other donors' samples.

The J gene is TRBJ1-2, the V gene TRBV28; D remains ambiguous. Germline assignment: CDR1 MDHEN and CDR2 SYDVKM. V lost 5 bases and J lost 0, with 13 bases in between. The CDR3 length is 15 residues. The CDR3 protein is CASSPAGRSNYGYTF. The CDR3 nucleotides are TGTGCCAGCAGTCCCGCGGGCAGATCTAACTATGGCTACACCTTC.

The CDR3 DNA follows: TGTGCCAGAAGCTCTAGACTAGCGGGAGCAGATACGCAGTATTTT. This encodes CARSSRLAGADTQYF. The chain combines TRBV5-3 with TRBJ2-3; 12 bases map to TRBD2. TRBV5-3 is sorted into the ORF group, with uncertain function. V was clipped by 3 bases and J by 4 bases; unmatched bases: 3. CDR3 length: 15 amino acids.

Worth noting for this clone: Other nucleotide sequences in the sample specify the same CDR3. CDR3 amino acids: CASSLVSNQPQHF. The CDR3, as DNA: TGCGCCAGCAGCTTGGTGAGTAATCAGCCCCAGCATTTT. The genes are TRBV5-1 and TRBJ1-5; D is undetermined. V was clipped by 0 bases and J by 4 bases, with 5 bases between them. The CDR3 has 13 amino acids. In germline, CDR1 is SGHRS, CDR2 YFSETQ.

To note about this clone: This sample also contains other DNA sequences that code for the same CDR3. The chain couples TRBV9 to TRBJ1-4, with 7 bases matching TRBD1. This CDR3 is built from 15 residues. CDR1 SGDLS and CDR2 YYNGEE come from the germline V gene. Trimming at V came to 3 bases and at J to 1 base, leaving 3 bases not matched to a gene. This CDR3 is CASSARQGTNEKLFF. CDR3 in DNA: TGTGCCAGCAGCGCAAGACAGGGAACTAATGAAAAACTGTTTTTT.

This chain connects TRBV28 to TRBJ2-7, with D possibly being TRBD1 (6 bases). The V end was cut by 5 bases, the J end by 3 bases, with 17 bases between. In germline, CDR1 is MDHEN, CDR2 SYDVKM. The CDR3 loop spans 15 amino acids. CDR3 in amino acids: CASSPPGVIDYEQYF. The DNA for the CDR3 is TGTGCCAGCAGTCCCCCAGGGGTTATAGACTACGAGCAGTACTTC.

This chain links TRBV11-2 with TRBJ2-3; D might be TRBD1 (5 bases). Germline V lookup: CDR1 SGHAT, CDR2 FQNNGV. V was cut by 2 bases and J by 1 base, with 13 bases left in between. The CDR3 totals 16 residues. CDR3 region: CASSLHQGTGTDTQYF. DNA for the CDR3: TGTGCCAGCAGCTTACATCAGGGTACCGGCACAGATACGCAGTATTTT.

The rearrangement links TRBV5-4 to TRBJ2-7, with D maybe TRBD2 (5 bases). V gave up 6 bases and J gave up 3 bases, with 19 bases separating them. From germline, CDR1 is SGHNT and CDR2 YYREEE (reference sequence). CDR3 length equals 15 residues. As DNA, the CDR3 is TGTGCCAGCACCCAGAGTGGGAGTAGGGACTACGAGCAGTACTTC. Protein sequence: CASTQSGSRDYEQYF.

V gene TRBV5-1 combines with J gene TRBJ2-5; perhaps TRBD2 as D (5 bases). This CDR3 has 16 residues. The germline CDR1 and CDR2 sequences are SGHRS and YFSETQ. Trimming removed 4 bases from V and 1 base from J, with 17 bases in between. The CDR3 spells CASSADPLGSQETQYF. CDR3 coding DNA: TGCGCCAGCAGCGCGGATCCGTTGGGGAGCCAAGAGACCCAGTACTTC.